The clone carrying this TCR beta chain was detected only a few times. TCRdb re-called clones via MiXCR from the PCR reads. Of over 6,000 clones detected, 30% appear once; the ten largest clones hold 15% to 20%. This sample is drawn from a study of metastatic and nonmetastatic thyroid tumors. Prior to thyroid surgery, none of the patients had received any treatment. Germline V gives CDR1 WNHNN, CDR2 SYGVQD (reference sequence). The CDR3 has 13 residues. V lost 10 bases to trimming and J lost 4 bases, with 11 bases between them. Sequencing was performed on tumor tissue. This TCR was sampled from a female donor with papillary thyroid cancer or a benign thyroid nodule (not recorded which). Some clones in this sample may be carry-over from other donors' samples. The chain links TRBV10-1 to TRBJ1-6, with D unresolved. CDR3 residues: CATSMGYNSPLHF. CDR3 coding DNA: TGCGCCACCTCGATGGGTTATAATTCACCCCTCCACTTT.